Shown below are 5 T cell receptor beta chains from a single sample sequenced in a study of regulatory T cells in long-lasting Graves disease. Building of the TCR beta libraries involved iRepertoire HTBI primers and Arm-PCR of CDR3 regions. TCRdb redid the calling of the multiplex PCR reads with MiXCR, one entry per CDR3 protein. This table has about 540,000 distinct CDR3 sequences, roughly 14% appearing once. Regarding time point: newly diagnosed GD, antithyroid drugs for less than 3 months. From PBMCs, RNA was extracted and then used to make the TCR library. Separately, the same data were catalogued under a study of T cells in Graves' hyperthyroidism and ophthalmopathy.

The source was peripheral blood mononuclear cells (PBMCs), collected at new diagnosis, from a patient treated with antithyroid drugs. Receptors originate from a man in his thirties or forties with Graves disease.

This clonotype was picked up many times. The chain links TRBV6-2 or TRBV6-3 to TRBJ1-2, with D maybe TRBD1 (5 bases). The length of the CDR3 is 16 residues. Trimming took off 4 bases at V and 4 bases at J, with 19 bases between the two ends. In germline, CDR1 is MNHEY, CDR2 SVGEGT. DNA of the CDR3: TGTGCCAGCAGTTTCTCCGGGGCGGGCAGAACCTATGGCTACACCTTC. Encoded protein: CASSFSGAGRTYGYTF.

Many counts were recorded for this clonotype. J is TRBJ2-7 and V is TRBV6-1, with D possibly being TRBD2 (7 bases). From germline, CDR1 is MNHNS and CDR2 SASEGT. Between the trimmed V and J ends, which lost 3 bases and 3 bases, there was a span of 21 bases. The CDR3 runs 17 residues. CDR3 DNA sequence: TGTGCCAGCAGTGAGGCGAAACAGGGAGGGGCCTTCTACGAGCAGTACTTC. Its translation: CASSEAKQGGAFYEQYF.

This clonotype was detected only a few times. V usage is TRBV9 and J usage is TRBJ2-5, with D possibly matching TRBD2 (6 bases). The V end was cut by 2 bases, the J end by 5 bases, with 13 bases between. The length of the CDR3 is 14 residues. Germline loops: CDR1 SGDLS, CDR2 YYNGEE. CDR3 nucleotides: TGTGCCAGCAGCGTCGGGGGAACTCGGGAGACCCAGTACTTC. This codes for CASSVGGTRETQYF.

The V call is TRBV7-9, the J call TRBJ1-1; 10 nucleotides match TRBD1. This CDR3 region has 11 residues. Unmatched junction bases numbered 2, after V lost 5 bases and J lost 11 bases. CDR1 is SEHNR, CDR2 FQNEAQ, per germline (reference sequence). CDR3 loop: CASSRDRGAFF. In DNA form, the CDR3 reads TGTGCCAGCAGCCGGGACAGGGGTGCTTTCTTT.

The chain has TRBV14 and TRBJ1-2, with D unclear. The V gene lost 3 bases and the J gene lost 8 bases, with 7 bases spanning the gap. CDR1 SGHDN and CDR2 FVKESK come from the germline V gene. The CDR3 has 11 amino acids. The CDR3 sequence: CASSHFQGYTF. As DNA, the CDR3 is TGTGCCAGCAGCCACTTTCAAGGCTACACCTTC.